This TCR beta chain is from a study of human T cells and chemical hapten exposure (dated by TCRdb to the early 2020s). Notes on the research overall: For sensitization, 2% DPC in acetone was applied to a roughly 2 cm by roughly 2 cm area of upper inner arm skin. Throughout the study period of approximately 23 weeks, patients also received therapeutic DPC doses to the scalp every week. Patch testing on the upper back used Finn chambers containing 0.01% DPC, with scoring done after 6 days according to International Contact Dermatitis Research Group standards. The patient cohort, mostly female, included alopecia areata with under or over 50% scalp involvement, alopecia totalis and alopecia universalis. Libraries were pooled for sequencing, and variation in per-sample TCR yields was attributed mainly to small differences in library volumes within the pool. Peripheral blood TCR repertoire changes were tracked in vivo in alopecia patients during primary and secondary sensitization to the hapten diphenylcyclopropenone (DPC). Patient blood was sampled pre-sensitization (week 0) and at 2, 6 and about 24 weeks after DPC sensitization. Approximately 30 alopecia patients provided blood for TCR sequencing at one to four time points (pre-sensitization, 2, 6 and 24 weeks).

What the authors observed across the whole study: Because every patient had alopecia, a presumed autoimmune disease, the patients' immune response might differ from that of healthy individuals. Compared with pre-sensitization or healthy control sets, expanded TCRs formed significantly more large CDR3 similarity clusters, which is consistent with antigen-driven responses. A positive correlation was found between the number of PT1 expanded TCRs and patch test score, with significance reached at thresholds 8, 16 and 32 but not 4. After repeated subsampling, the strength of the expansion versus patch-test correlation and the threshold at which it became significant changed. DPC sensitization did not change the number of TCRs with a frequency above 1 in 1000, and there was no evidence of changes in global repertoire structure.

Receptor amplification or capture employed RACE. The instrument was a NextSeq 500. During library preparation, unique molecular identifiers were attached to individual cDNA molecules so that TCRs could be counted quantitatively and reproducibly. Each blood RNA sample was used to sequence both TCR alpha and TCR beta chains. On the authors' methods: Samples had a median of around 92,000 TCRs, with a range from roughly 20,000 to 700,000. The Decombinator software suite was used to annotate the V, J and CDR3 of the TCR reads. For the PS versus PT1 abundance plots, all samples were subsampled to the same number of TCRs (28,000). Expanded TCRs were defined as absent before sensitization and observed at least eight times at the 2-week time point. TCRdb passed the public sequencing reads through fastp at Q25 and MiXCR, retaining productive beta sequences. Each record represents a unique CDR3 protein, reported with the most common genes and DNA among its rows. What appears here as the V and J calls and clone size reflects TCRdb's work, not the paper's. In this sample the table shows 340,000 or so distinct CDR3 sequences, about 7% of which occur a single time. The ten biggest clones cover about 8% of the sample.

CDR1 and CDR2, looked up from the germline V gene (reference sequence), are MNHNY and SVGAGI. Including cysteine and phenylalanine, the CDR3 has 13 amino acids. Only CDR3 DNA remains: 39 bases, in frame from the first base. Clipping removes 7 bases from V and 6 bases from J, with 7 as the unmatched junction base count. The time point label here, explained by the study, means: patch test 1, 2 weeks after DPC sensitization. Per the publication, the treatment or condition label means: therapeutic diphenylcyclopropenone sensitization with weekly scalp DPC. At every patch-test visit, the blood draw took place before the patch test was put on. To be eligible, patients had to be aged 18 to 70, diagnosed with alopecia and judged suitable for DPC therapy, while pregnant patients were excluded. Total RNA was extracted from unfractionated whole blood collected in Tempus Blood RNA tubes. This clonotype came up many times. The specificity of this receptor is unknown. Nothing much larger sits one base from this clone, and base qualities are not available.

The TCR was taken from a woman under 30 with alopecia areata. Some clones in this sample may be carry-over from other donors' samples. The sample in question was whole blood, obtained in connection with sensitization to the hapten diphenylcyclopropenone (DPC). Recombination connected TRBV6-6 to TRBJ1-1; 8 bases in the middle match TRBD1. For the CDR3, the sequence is CASKGRGRAEAFF. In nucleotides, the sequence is TGTGCCAGCAAGGGCAGGGGGCGCGCTGAAGCTTTCTTT.